These 19 T cell receptor beta chains originate from one sample sequenced in a study of PD-1 blockade in classical Hodgkin lymphoma. Time point specified: cycle 4 day 1 (C4D1), after six to seven weeks of nivolumab. Every patient had relapsed following autologous stem cell transplantation, and cohorts differed in brentuximab vedotin exposure. Assay used: immunoSEQ multiplex PCR; TCRdb lists only in-frame clones, some missing. Of tens of thousands of clones in the sample, over 75% are singletons; the top ten hold approximately 9%. Specimen: peripheral blood mononuclear cells (PBMCs), collected before the fourth cycle of nivolumab. The receptor set was obtained from a human donor with classical Hodgkin lymphoma.

This rearrangement joins TRBV6-5 to TRBJ1-4; 7 bases map to TRBD1. Germline CDR1 MNHEY, CDR2 SVGAGI. The CDR3 is 15 residues long. The trim removed 2 bases at V and 4 bases at J, leaving 4 bases unmatched. The chain's CDR3 is CASSYTGTDNEKLFF. The CDR3 DNA reads TGTGCCAGCAGTTACACCGGGACAGATAATGAAAAACTGTTTTTT.

The CDR3 loop reads CASSLLAGGEQFF. The CDR3 nucleotides are TGCGCCAGCAGCTTGCTAGCGGGAGGTGAGCAGTTCTTC. The chain links TRBV5-1 to TRBJ2-1, with 11 bases matching TRBD2. The V segment lost 1 base and the J segment 9 bases; nucleotides outside the gene matches: 0. CDR3 length: 13 residues. In germline, CDR1 is SGHRS, CDR2 YFSETQ.

V usage is TRBV18 and J usage is TRBJ1-2; D gene uncertain. Deletions cut 2 bases from V and 8 bases from J, with 12 bases between. Germline V gene data show CDR1 as KGHSH and CDR2 as LQKENI. This CDR3 is built from 13 residues. The CDR3 region has the DNA TGTGCCAGCTCACCAGGGGATTTGGACGGCTACACCTTC. It encodes CASSPGDLDGYTF.

This clone was detected a few times. CDR3 sequence reads: CASTTSTSTDTQYF. The CDR3 nucleotides are TGTGCCAGCACGACTAGTACTAGCACAGATACGCAGTATTTT. The chain employs TRBV7-2 and TRBJ2-3, with D perhaps matching TRBD2 (6 bases). This CDR3 contains 14 residues. V was pared by 7 bases and J by 0 bases, with 11 bases between. Germline-derived CDR1 and CDR2 are SGHTA and FQGNSA.

The chain has TRBV4-1 and TRBJ2-7; tentative D call: TRBD1 (6 bases). CDR1 is MGHRA, CDR2 YSYEKL, per germline. V lost 2 bases and J 3 bases, leaving 20 bases between the germline ends. CDR3 length: 17 amino acids. The CDR3 DNA sequence: TGCGCCAGCAGCCAAAACAGGGTTGGCATTCTGGGCTACGAGCAGTACTTC. It yields the protein CASSQNRVGILGYEQYF.

In this sample, this clone turned up a few times. The chain carries TRBV7-9 and TRBJ1-2; D is possibly TRBD1 (6 bases). Germline CDR1 and CDR2: SEHNR and FQNEAQ (reference sequence). Trimming stripped 2 bases from V and 1 base from J, with 11 bases between. The CDR3 consists of 15 residues. CDR3 nucleotides: TGTGCCAGCAGCTTAACGGAGGGGGGTAACTATGGCTACACCTTC. Its translation is CASSLTEGGNYGYTF.

The CDR3 is CASSPRTGVHEKLFF. The CDR3 DNA reads as TGTGCCAGCTCACCAAGGACAGGGGTCCATGAAAAACTGTTTTTT. The V call is TRBV18, the J call TRBJ1-4; 9 bases are a match to TRBD1. The germline CDR1 and CDR2 sequences are KGHSH and LQKENI. The CDR3 is 15 amino acids. The V segment lost 2 bases and the J segment 6 bases; nucleotides outside the gene matches: 4.

The chain links TRBV15 to TRBJ1-3; D unclear. Germline V gene data show CDR1 as LNHNV and CDR2 as YYDKDF (reference sequence). Trimming shortened V by 0 bases and J by 2 bases, and 8 bases separated the two germline ends. CDR3 length: 15 residues. In DNA, the CDR3 is TGTGCCACCAGCAGAGATCTGGGCCCTGGAAACACCATATATTTT. It translates to CATSRDLGPGNTIYF.

As regards this clone: The junction shows a germline mismatch at one end, possibly a read error. The rearrangement joins TRBV9 to TRBJ1-6, with 8 bases matching TRBD1. This CDR3 comprises 14 residues. The germline gives CDR1 SGDLS, CDR2 YYNGEE. The CDR3 loop is CTSSVAGQATPLHF. The CDR3, as DNA: TGTACCAGCAGCGTAGCGGGACAGGCCACACCCCTCCACTTT.

CDR3: CASSPNNGATVNTEAFF. The CDR3 coding sequence is TGTGCCAGCAGCCCAAATAATGGGGCGACAGTGAACACTGAAGCTTTCTTT. The rearrangement uses TRBV9 and TRBJ1-1; the D gene is possibly TRBD1 (5 bases). Germline lookup yields CDR1 SGDLS and CDR2 YYNGEE. Trimming took off 4 bases at V and 0 bases at J, with 19 bases between the two ends. This CDR3 is built from 17 residues.

The V gene is TRBV28, the J gene TRBJ2-3; D is possibly TRBD1 (6 bases). Germline values: CDR1 MDHEN, CDR2 SYDVKM. The CDR3 covers 18 residues. V lost 8 bases, J lost 6 bases, and 30 bases lay in between. CDR3 bases: TGTGCCAGCCGTCTAACAGGGATCGGTGGCGGGTCGCCGGATACGCAGTATTTT. Its protein product is CASRLTGIGGGSPDTQYF.

The rearrangement uses TRBV6-5 and TRBJ1-4; 8 bases align to TRBD1. Germline CDR1 and CDR2: MNHEY and SVGAGI. Losses at the gene ends were 6 bases for V and 6 bases for J; bases not matched to a gene: 9. There are 15 residues in the CDR3. CDR3 in amino acids: CASRSGTGGYEKLFF. Here the CDR3 DNA reads TGTGCCAGCAGATCCGGGACAGGTGGTTATGAAAAACTGTTTTTT.

The chain couples TRBV4-3 to TRBJ2-3; 9 nucleotides match TRBD2. V was clipped by 3 bases and J by 4 bases; unmatched bases: 14. The germline CDR1 and CDR2 sequences are LGHNA and YSLEER. The CDR3 runs 18 residues. CDR3 sequence (DNA): TGCGCCAGCAGCCAGGGAACTCTGGCGGGAGGGAGCCCAGATACGCAGTATTTT. This codes for CASSQGTLAGGSPDTQYF.

The chain has TRBV7-9 and TRBJ1-5, with D uncertain. V was shortened by 1 base and J by 1 base, with 14 bases between the two germline ends. The CDR3 runs 17 residues. CDR1 is SEHNR and CDR2 is FQNEAQ in the germline V gene (reference sequence). The CDR3 region is CASSLGGKGGSNQPQHF. Here the CDR3 DNA reads TGTGCCAGCAGCTTAGGAGGAAAGGGAGGGAGCAATCAGCCCCAGCATTTT.

The J gene is TRBJ1-1, the V gene TRBV9; D may be TRBD1 (5 bases). The ends were cut back, 0 bases at V and 4 bases at J, with 13 bases in the middle. The CDR3 sequence is 15 residues long. Germline assignment: CDR1 SGDLS and CDR2 YYNGEE. This chain's CDR3 is CASSVAPDGGTEAFF. In DNA form, the CDR3 reads TGTGCCAGCAGCGTAGCCCCTGACGGGGGCACTGAAGCTTTCTTT.

The genes are TRBV19 and TRBJ1-1, with a possible D match to TRBD1 (6 bases). The CDR3 is made up of 13 amino acids. Deletions cut 3 bases from V and 7 bases from J, with 12 bases between. Germline V gene lookup returns CDR1 LNHDA and CDR2 SQIVND (reference sequence). CDR3 protein: CASSIERGDEAFF. CDR3 DNA: TGTGCCAGTAGTATTGAAAGGGGGGATGAAGCTTTCTTT. Based on the CDR3 plus reference TRBV19 and TRBJ1-1, the full variable domain is DGGITQSPKYLFRKEGQNVTLSCEQNLNHDAMYWYRQDPGQGLRLIYYSQIVNDFQKGDIAEGYSVSREKKESFPLTVTSAQKNPTAFYLCASSIERGDEAFFGQGTRLTVV.

V is TRBV5-1 and J is TRBJ2-7, with D tentatively TRBD2 (6 bases). This CDR3 region has 13 residues. V was shortened by 2 bases and J by 1 base, with 7 bases between the two germline ends. CDR1 and CDR2 from the germline V gene are SGHRS and YFSETQ. The CDR3 DNA reads as TGCGCCAGCAGCTTTGCGGGATCCTACGAGCAGTACTTC. Residues: CASSFAGSYEQYF.

J is TRBJ2-3 and V is TRBV7-2; 13 nucleotides agree with TRBD2. The CDR3 length is 16 residues. V lost 4 bases to trimming and J lost 2 bases; unmatched junction nucleotides: 3. Germline loops: CDR1 SGHTA, CDR2 FQGNSA. The CDR3 DNA sequence: TGTGCCAGCAGCTCGGGACTAGCGGGGCCCACAGATACGCAGTATTTT. Protein sequence: CASSSGLAGPTDTQYF.

The gene calls are TRBV6-5 and TRBJ1-3; tentatively, D is TRBD1 (6 bases). CDR1 is MNHEY and CDR2 is SVGAGI in the germline V gene. The germline V and J ends were trimmed by 2 bases and 3 bases, with 11 bases remaining between them. The CDR3 has 15 residues. The CDR3 spells CASSYGGGFGNTIYF. DNA for the CDR3: TGTGCCAGCAGTTACGGGGGGGGCTTTGGAAACACCATATATTTT.